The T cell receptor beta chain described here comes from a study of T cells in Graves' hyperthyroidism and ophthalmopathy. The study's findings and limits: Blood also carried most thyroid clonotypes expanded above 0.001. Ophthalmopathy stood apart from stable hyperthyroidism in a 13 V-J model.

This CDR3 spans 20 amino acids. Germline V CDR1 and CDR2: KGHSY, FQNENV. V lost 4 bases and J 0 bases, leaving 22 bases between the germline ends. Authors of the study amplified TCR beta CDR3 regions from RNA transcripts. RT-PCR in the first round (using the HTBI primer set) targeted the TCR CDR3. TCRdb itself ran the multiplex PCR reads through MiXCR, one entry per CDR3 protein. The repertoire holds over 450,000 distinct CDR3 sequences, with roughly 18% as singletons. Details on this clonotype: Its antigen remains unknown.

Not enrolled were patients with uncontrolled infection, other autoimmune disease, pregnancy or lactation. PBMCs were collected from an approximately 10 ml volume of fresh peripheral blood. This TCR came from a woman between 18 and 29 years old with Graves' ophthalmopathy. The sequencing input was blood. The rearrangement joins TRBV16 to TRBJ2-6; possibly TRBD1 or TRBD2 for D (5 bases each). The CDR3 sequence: CASSPYRGVTPSSGANVLTF. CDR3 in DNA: TGTGCCAGCAGCCCCTATAGAGGGGTTACTCCATCCTCTGGGGCCAACGTCCTGACTTTC.